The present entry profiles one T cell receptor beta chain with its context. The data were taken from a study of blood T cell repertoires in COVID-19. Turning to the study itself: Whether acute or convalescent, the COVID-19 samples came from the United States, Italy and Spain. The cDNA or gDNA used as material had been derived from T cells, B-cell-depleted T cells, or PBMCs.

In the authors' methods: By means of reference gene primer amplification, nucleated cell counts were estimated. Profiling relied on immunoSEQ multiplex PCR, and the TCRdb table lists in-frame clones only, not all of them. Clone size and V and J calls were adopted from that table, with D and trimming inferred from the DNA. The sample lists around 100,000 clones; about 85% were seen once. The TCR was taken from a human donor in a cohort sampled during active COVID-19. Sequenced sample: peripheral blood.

CDR3 protein: CASSPSTRETGELFF. CDR3 nucleotide sequence: TGCGCCAGCAGCCCGAGTACCCGAGAGACCGGGGAGCTGTTTTTT. The V gene is TRBV4-1, the J gene TRBJ2-2; D call uncertain. In germline, CDR1 is MGHRA, CDR2 YSYEKL. This CDR3 contains 15 residues. With 4 bases removed from V and 5 bases from J, the gap between germline ends came to 14 bases.